This T cell receptor beta chain was captured by sequencing in a study of blood T cell repertoires in COVID-19. The V and J ends lost 4 bases and 7 bases, in that order; junction bases with no gene match: 4. Germline V gene sequence: CDR1 MNHEY, CDR2 SVGAGI. CDR3 size: 14 residues. Measured with immunoSEQ multiplex PCR; TCRdb has only the in-frame clones, and not every one. The sample has 350,000 to 550,000 clones, 85% to 90% seen once; the top ten hold more than 4%. The chain joins TRBV6-5 to TRBJ1-6; 7 positions match TRBD1. Sequenced input: peripheral blood. This clonotype was obtained from a woman in her 30s with acute or convalescent COVID-19. CDR3 protein: CASSSDRANSPLHF. DNA of the CDR3: TGTGCCAGCAGTTCTGACAGGGCGAATTCACCCCTCCACTTT.